The rows below give T cell receptor beta chains drawn from one sample of a study of identical twins. TCRdb reprocessed the 5' RACE reads with MiXCR, giving one entry per CDR3 protein. Of hundreds of thousands of distinct CDR3 sequences listed, over 20% are singletons. The data were also submitted as part of a second study, on T cells expressing NK-cell markers.

The sample was PBMCs. The origin of the receptors is a woman between 18 and 30 years old in good health. Both conserved end residues are part of each CDR3. A D gene is named only where the DNA matches it firmly. Size is omitted from some rows. Given values are once, few, many or a class for expanded clones.

d_call,clone_size,v_call,j_call,cdr3_aa,cdr3_nt
-,-,TRBV5-1,TRBJ2-5,CASSFVRGETQYF,TGCGCCAGCAGCTTTGTGAGGGGAGAGACCCAGTACTTC
-,-,TRBV12-3/TRBV12-4,TRBJ2-2,CASRSGKLNTGELFF,TGTGCCAGCAGGTCAGGGAAATTGAACACCGGGGAGCTGTTTTTT
TRBD1,-,TRBV23-1,TRBJ1-2,CASSQGGTDEGYTF,TGCGCCAGCAGTCAAGGGGGGACAGATGAGGGCTACACCTTC
-,-,TRBV9,TRBJ1-2,CASSAETQARKGRTRGYTF,TGTGCCAGCAGCGCGGAGACCCAGGCCCGGAAAGGACGGACGAGGGGCTACACCTTC
TRBD1,once,TRBV12-3/TRBV12-4,TRBJ1-2,CASSLRQGALPNYGYTF,TGTGCCAGCAGTCTCCGACAGGGGGCACTTCCGAACTATGGCTACACCTTC
-,few,TRBV27,TRBJ2-7,CASSGGIEQYF,TGTGCCAGCAGTGGGGGGATCGAGCAGTACTTC
TRBD2,-,TRBV24-1,TRBJ2-2,CATSDFSSGSTGELFF,TGTGCCACCAGTGATTTCTCTAGCGGGAGTACCGGGGAGCTGTTTTTT
-,-,TRBV11-1,TRBJ2-7,CASSFSTLYEQYF,TGTGCCAGCAGCTTTTCCACACTCTACGAGCAGTACTTC
TRBD2,few,TRBV10-3,TRBJ2-1,CAIRVSGVGNEQFF,TGTGCCATCAGAGTCAGCGGGGTGGGTAATGAGCAGTTCTTC
-,-,TRBV6-1,TRBJ1-1,CASSTDTLNTEAFF,TGTGCCAGCAGTACAGACACCCTGAACACTGAAGCTTTCTTT